These 6 T cell receptor beta chains came from one sample sequenced in a study of T cells in Graves' hyperthyroidism and ophthalmopathy. TCR beta CDR3 regions were amplified from RNA transcripts. TCR CDR3 underwent first-round RT-PCR with the HTBI primer set. TCRdb re-called the multiplex PCR reads with MiXCR, one entry per CDR3 protein. Of around 620,000 distinct CDR3 sequences in the sample, 46% are singletons; the top ten hold roughly 20%. Specimen: peripheral blood or thyroid tissue (not recorded which). The origin of the receptors is an adult woman with Graves' disease, either hyperthyroidism or ophthalmopathy (not recorded which).

In DNA form, the CDR3 reads TGCAGCGTTCCCAACAGGGATGGCTACACCTTC. Amino acids: CSVPNRDGYTF. This chain links TRBV29-1 with TRBJ1-2, with D possibly TRBD1 on 6 matching bases. Looked up from germline, CDR1 is SQVTM and CDR2 is ANQGSEA. This CDR3 contains 11 residues. Trimming shortened V by 5 bases and J by 6 bases, and 10 bases separated the two germline ends.

This chain joins TRBV20-1 and TRBJ1-5; D might be TRBD1 (6 bases). The V end was cut by 3 bases, the J end by 5 bases, with 17 bases between. Germline CDR1 and CDR2: DFQATT and SNEGSKA (reference sequence). The CDR3 consists of 15 residues. The CDR3 DNA is TGCAGTGCTAGTGGGGGGCAGTGGCGGGATCAGCCCCAGCATTTT. Encoded protein: CSASGGQWRDQPQHF.

The V gene is TRBV2, the J gene TRBJ1-1; 12 positions match TRBD1. J gave up 6 bases and V 5 bases, and 10 bases lay outside the gene matches. The CDR3 sequence is 16 residues long. In germline, CDR1 is SNHLY, CDR2 FYNNEI. DNA for the CDR3: TGTGCCAGCAGTCTTCCGGGACAGGGGGCGCGCGCTGAAGCTTTCTTT. Translation: CASSLPGQGARAEAFF.

This clonotype has just a few counts. This chain links TRBV15 with TRBJ2-7; TRBD1 is a possible D gene (5 bases). CDR1 and CDR2 from the germline V gene are LNHNV and YYDKDF (reference sequence). V gave up 8 bases and J gave up 1 base, with 15 bases separating them. This CDR3 contains 14 residues. The CDR3 reads CATGARAPSYEQYF. CDR3 nucleotide sequence: TGTGCCACCGGGGCCCGAGCCCCTTCCTACGAGCAGTACTTC.

This clonotype came up many times. The chain carries TRBV20-1 and TRBJ1-1; D not certain. Trimming removed 0 bases at V and 7 bases at J, with 18 bases between. This CDR3 has 15 amino acids. Per the germline V gene, CDR1 is DFQATT and CDR2 is SNEGSKA (reference sequence). For the CDR3, the DNA is TGCAGTGCTAGAGATTCTCTTTTTGGAGGGCTTGAAGCTTTCTTT. Encoded protein: CSARDSLFGGLEAFF.

The sample holds many counts of this clonotype. The chain combines TRBV20-1 with TRBJ1-5; 8 bases are a match to TRBD1. Looked up from germline, CDR1 is DFQATT and CDR2 is SNEGSKA (reference sequence). The V gene end was trimmed by 0 bases and the J gene end by 4 bases; junction bases not matched to a gene: 8. CDR3 length: 16 residues. The CDR3 here is CSAREAGGAQNQPQHF. The CDR3 DNA sequence: TGCAGTGCTAGAGAGGCAGGGGGCGCGCAGAATCAGCCCCAGCATTTT.